The 18 T cell receptor beta chains given below trace back to one sample, sequenced in a study of OX40 agonist ivuxolimab in advanced cancers. Some clones are missing from TCRdb's copy, which holds only in-frame ones; the method was immunoSEQ multiplex PCR. The data contain 39,000 or so clones, 92% of them singletons. This sample comprised CD4+ or CD8+ T cells sorted from blood, obtained in a trial of the OX40 agonist ivuxolimab. Receptors originate from an adult with an advanced solid tumor such as melanoma, head and neck, liver or kidney cancer.

The rearrangement links TRBV27 to TRBJ2-4; D remains unclear. Germline CDR1 and CDR2: MNHEY and SMNVEV (reference sequence). V was cut by 5 bases and J by 3 bases, with 11 bases left in between. The CDR3 totals 14 residues. The CDR3 nucleotides read TGTGCCAGCAGTACGTGGGATGGCAAAAACATTCAGTACTTC. Its protein product is CASSTWDGKNIQYF.

This rearrangement joins TRBV10-3 to TRBJ2-7, with a tentative D call TRBD1 (6 bases). The V gene's germline CDR1 is ENHRY and CDR2 SYGVKD. Trimming left V 8 bases short and J 1 base short, with 18 bases between. The CDR3 has 15 residues. The CDR3 loop is CAIGLPLGASYEQYF. The CDR3 region has the DNA TGTGCCATCGGACTCCCCTTGGGGGCTTCCTACGAGCAGTACTTC.

V is TRBV6-5 and J is TRBJ2-2; D is ambiguous. Trimming shortened V by 2 bases and J by 5 bases, and 9 bases separated the two germline ends. Germline CDR1 MNHEY, CDR2 SVGAGI. The CDR3 is 14 amino acids. DNA for the CDR3: TGTGCCAGCAGTTACCTAACAGAGACCGGGGAGCTGTTTTTT. This gives the protein CASSYLTETGELFF.

This clone was picked up one time. The chain employs TRBV7-2 and TRBJ2-1, with 10 bases matching TRBD1. The CDR3 is 16 residues long. Germline lookup yields CDR1 SGHTA and CDR2 FQGNSA. V was clipped by 8 bases and J by 6 bases; unmatched bases: 13. The CDR3 is CASGPGTGAIGNEQFF. Here the CDR3 DNA reads TGTGCCAGCGGCCCCGGGACAGGGGCCATCGGCAATGAGCAGTTCTTC. The whole variable domain, filled in from reference TRBV7-2 and TRBJ2-1, reads GAGVSQSPSNKVTEKGKDVELRCDPISGHTALYWYRQSLGQGLEFLIYFQGNSAPDKSGLPSDRFSAERTGGSVSTLTIQRTQQEDSAVYLCASGPGTGAIGNEQFFGPGTRLTVL.

This clone occurred a few times. The chain employs TRBV28 and TRBJ2-5, with 7 bases aligning to TRBD1. J lost 2 bases, V lost 4 bases, and 1 base had no gene match. This CDR3 has 13 residues. CDR1 MDHEN and CDR2 SYDVKM come from the germline V gene. CDR3: CASSYRGQETQYF. CDR3 nucleotides: TGTGCCAGCAGTTACAGGGGTCAAGAGACCCAGTACTTC.

The CDR3 loop reads CASSLGLVHEQFF. The CDR3 DNA reads TGTGCCAGCAGCCTAGGACTAGTCCATGAGCAGTTCTTC. This chain uses TRBV28 with TRBJ2-1, with 7 nucleotides matching TRBD2. The V segment lost 6 bases and the J segment 8 bases; nucleotides outside the gene matches: 7. Germline V CDR1 and CDR2: MDHEN, SYDVKM. The CDR3 runs to 13 residues.

As regards this clone: The sample carries other DNA sequences with the same CDR3. The chain has TRBV9 and TRBJ1-4, with TRBD1 as a possible D gene (6 bases). CDR1 is SGDLS and CDR2 is YYNGEE in the germline V gene. This CDR3 has 15 amino acids. V lost 3 bases, J lost 0 bases, and 9 bases lay in between. The CDR3 is CASSEDSATNEKLFF. The CDR3 nucleotides are TGTGCCAGCAGCGAGGACAGCGCAACTAATGAAAAACTGTTTTTT.

J is TRBJ2-7 and V is TRBV7-6; 12 nucleotides agree with TRBD2. CDR3 length: 14 amino acids. The V gene's germline CDR1 is SGHVS and CDR2 FNYEAQ. V was pared by 5 bases and J by 5 bases, with 4 bases of the junction left unmatched. CDR3 region: CASSRLAGDNEQYF. The CDR3 bases are TGTGCCAGCAGCCGACTAGCGGGAGATAACGAGCAGTACTTC.

Here the CDR3 DNA reads TGTGCCAGCAGCAAAGAATCTCCGGACAGGTATAATTCACCCCTCCACTTT. Its translation: CASSKESPDRYNSPLHF. The V call is TRBV21-1, the J call TRBJ1-6; the table's D call TRBD1 went unverified against the DNA. TRBV21-1 counts as a pseudogene. The CDR3 loop spans 17 amino acids.

In this sample, this clone turned up a few times. This chain joins TRBV28 and TRBJ2-5, with 8 bases aligning to TRBD1. This CDR3 has 18 residues. With 2 bases clipped from V and 4 bases from J, the junction kept 15 bases outside the gene matches. Germline V lookup: CDR1 MDHEN, CDR2 SYDVKM. The CDR3 nucleotides read TGTGCCAGCAGTTTACCTCTCGGACAGGGACTCGTTCGAGAGACCCAGTACTTC. Translation gives CASSLPLGQGLVRETQYF.

The gene calls are TRBV19 and TRBJ1-1; no reliable D call. Trimming removed 1 base at V and 0 bases at J, with 6 bases between. The CDR3 totals 14 residues. Germline assignment: CDR1 LNHDA and CDR2 SQIVND (reference sequence). This CDR3 reads CASSIGQMNTEAFF. CDR3 coding DNA: TGTGCCAGTAGTATAGGGCAGATGAACACTGAAGCTTTCTTT.

V usage is TRBV4-1 and J usage is TRBJ2-7, with TRBD2 matching 8 bases. The CDR3 length is 15 residues. The J segment lost 2 bases and the V segment lost 6 bases, leaving 9 bases of the junction unmatched. Germline assignment: CDR1 MGHRA and CDR2 YSYEKL. The CDR3 DNA is TGCGCCAGCAGAAATACAGGGCGGGGGGCCTACGAGCAGTACTTC. Translating it yields CASRNTGRGAYEQYF.

The chain has TRBV11-3 and TRBJ2-7, with TRBD2 matching 12 bases. This CDR3 region has 15 residues. The junction had 4 bases not matched to a gene; V was cut back by 5 bases and J by 2 bases. CDR1 SGHNT and CDR2 YENEEA come from the germline V gene. As DNA, the CDR3 is TGTGCCAGCAGCCCCCTAGCGGGAGGGCCCTACGAGCAGTACTTC. Its protein product is CASSPLAGGPYEQYF.

The chain is built from TRBV28 and TRBJ1-5; D gene ambiguous. Trimming removed 3 bases from V and 7 bases from J, with 10 bases in between. The germline V gene encodes CDR1 MDHEN and CDR2 SYDVKM. There are 13 residues in the CDR3. CDR3 coding DNA: TGTGCCAGCAGTTTTGTCCGTGAACAGCCCCAGCATTTT. It codes for CASSFVREQPQHF.

The chain has TRBV27 and TRBJ2-5; possibly TRBD1 for D (6 bases). The germline V gene encodes CDR1 MNHEY and CDR2 SMNVEV (reference sequence). CDR3 length equals 14 residues. V lost 5 bases to trimming and J lost 5 bases, with 15 bases between them. The CDR3 reads CASSVAPQGETQYF. The CDR3 region has the DNA TGTGCCAGCAGTGTTGCACCTCAGGGGGAGACCCAGTACTTC.

The V and J genes are TRBV21-1 and TRBJ1-1. TRBV21-1 is designated a pseudogene. This CDR3 contains 16 residues. This CDR3 reads CASRHLLDTIRTEAFF. CDR3 sequence (DNA): TGTGCCAGCAGACACCTACTAGACACAATTCGCACTGAAGCTTTCTTT.

The chain combines TRBV10-1 with TRBJ2-1, with D perhaps given as TRBD1 or TRBD2 (6 bases each). The CDR3 extends over 15 amino acids. CDR1 and CDR2 (germline): WNHNN, SYGVQD (reference sequence). Written as DNA, the CDR3 is TGCGTCTACTCCACGGCGGAGGGGGAGTACAATGAGCAGTTCTTC. Protein: CVYSTAEGEYNEQFF.

This clone ranks as medium-sized (0.01 to 0.1%). The V and J genes are TRBV7-8 and TRBJ2-7, with D maybe TRBD2 (6 bases). Deletions cut 5 bases from V and 5 bases from J, with 10 bases between. In germline, CDR1 is SGHVS, CDR2 FQNEAQ. The CDR3 consists of 12 residues. The CDR3 is CASSDGGDEQYF. DNA of the CDR3: TGTGCCAGCAGCGACGGAGGGGACGAGCAGTACTTC.